These 13 T cell receptor beta chains share one sample of origin, sequenced in a study of tissue T cells after allogeneic stem cell transplantation. Time point reported: mouse harvest day 14 after allogeneic transplant. Mouse grafts combined 10^7 T-cell-depleted bone marrow cells with 10^6 splenic CD5+ T cells. Produced via immunoSEQ multiplex PCR; TCRdb's table is partial and in-frame only. The sample shows about 4,700 clones, roughly 32% of them seen only once. Material for sequencing was skin. All receptors derive from a female BALB/c mouse given C57BL/6 T cells with graft-versus-host disease after an allogeneic hematopoietic cell transplant.

This clone is classed as medium-sized (0.01 to 0.1%). Gene names and germline refer to mouse. The read terminates 1 residue ahead of where the CDR3 ends, so the germline J gene completes it. The rearrangement links TRBV19 to TRBJ1-4, with D possibly being TRBD1 (5 bases). Germline CDR1 and CDR2: FNHDT and SITEND (reference sequence). Trimming took off 1 base at V and 5 bases at J, with 9 bases between the two ends. The CDR3 has 14 residues. The CDR3 spells CASSITRVNERLFF. The CDR3 DNA, read in part, is TGTGCCAGCAGTATAACCAGGGTAAACGAAAGATTATTT.

By sample share, this clone is medium-sized (0.01 to 0.1%). Mouse names are used for the genes. The read terminates 1 residue before the CDR3 end, so the remaining end is supplied by the germline J gene. The chain has TRBV31 and TRBJ2-7; TRBD2 might be the D (6 bases). The CDR3 runs 13 residues. Germline V CDR1 and CDR2: GKSSPN, SITVG. V gave up 0 bases and J gave up 1 base, with 7 bases separating them. The CDR3 sequence is CAWSLWGSYEQYF. The CDR3 bases that were read are TGTGCCTGGAGTCTTTGGGGGTCCTATGAACAGTAC.

Only a few counts were recorded for this clone. Here the gene names and germline are mouse. With the read ending 1 residue before the CDR3 end, the germline J gene is used to fill in that end. The V gene is TRBV3, the J gene TRBJ1-1; no firm D call. This CDR3 spans 14 amino acids. Germline CDR1 is SNHLY and CDR2 is FYNGKV (reference sequence). Trimming took off 2 bases at V and 0 bases at J, with 7 bases between the two ends. CDR3 DNA (partial): TGTGCCAGCAGCTTACTCCGGACAAACACAGAAGTCTTC. Its protein product is CASSLLRTNTEVF. The whole CDR3 sequence is CASSLLRTNTEVFF.

For this clone: The germline and genes are mouse ones. Partial CDR3 DNA: TGTGCCAGCAGCCAACGCAGGGAGGACACAGAAGTCTTC. This sequence encodes CASSQRREDTEVF. The entire CDR3 reads CASSQRREDTEVFF. V usage is TRBV2 and J usage is TRBJ1-1, with D possibly matching TRBD1 (5 bases). Sequencing ends 1 residue short of the CDR3 end; the germline J gene provides the rest. Between the trimmed V and J ends, which lost 2 bases and 3 bases, there was a span of 10 bases. CDR3 length equals 14 residues. Per germline, CDR1 LGHNA and CDR2 YSYQKL.

This clone has more than one count but fewer than ten. Genes here carry mouse names. The CDR3 extends 1 residue past the end of the read, so its final part is completed from the germline J gene. The V call is TRBV26, the J call TRBJ2-1, with D unresolved. V lost 2 bases to trimming and J lost 0 bases, with 5 bases between them. In germline, CDR1 is KGHPV, CDR2 FQNQEV (reference sequence). The CDR3 consists of 14 residues. CDR3 bases read: TGTGCCAGCAGTCTGCGGGTTAACTATGCTGAGCAGTTC. As protein: CASSLRVNYAEQF. The CDR3 reads in full as CASSLRVNYAEQFF.

Points on this clone: Germline and genes: mouse. The CDR3 end lies 1 residue beyond the end of the read and is filled in from the germline J gene. The chain combines TRBV1 with TRBJ2-4; perhaps TRBD2 as D (6 bases). There are 16 residues in the CDR3. V was trimmed by 3 bases and J by 0 bases, leaving 13 bases between them. Per germline, CDR1 NSQYPW and CDR2 LRSPGD (reference sequence). The sequenced CDR3 bases are TGCACCTGCAGTGCGAGGTGGGGGATTAGTCAAAACACCTTGTAC. This encodes CTCSARWGISQNTLY. The CDR3, in full, reads CTCSARWGISQNTLYF.

Concerning this clone itself: The listed genes are named as in mouse. The read is 1 residue too short to cover the CDR3 end, so that end is filled in from the germline J gene. V and J are TRBV29 and TRBJ2-7, with D possibly TRBD1 on 6 matching bases. Germline CDR1 MSHET, CDR2 SYDVDS. The CDR3 sequence is 12 residues long. Trimming removed 1 base from V and 7 bases from J, with 8 bases in between. The CDR3 DNA, read in part, is TGTGCTAGCAGTTTATTGCAGGGGGAACAGTAC. It codes for CASSLLQGEQY. The full CDR3 is CASSLLQGEQYF.

A remark on this clone: One junction end does not reproduce the germline sequence, and a read error may be involved. The genes are named according to mouse. The CDR3 is cut off 1 residue early in the read; its end comes from the germline J gene. The same CDR3 is also encoded by other DNA sequences in this sample. This chain links TRBV20 with TRBJ2-1; D possibly corresponds to TRBD2 (7 bases). CDR1 GFQATS and CDR2 STVNSAI come from the germline V gene. The CDR3 has 14 residues. The CDR3 spells CGARGGVNYAEQFF. The CDR3 bases that were read are TGTGGGGCTAGGGGGGGGGTTAACTATGCTGAGCAGTTC.

Points on this clone: The germline and genes are mouse ones. The CDR3 extends 1 residue past the end of the read, so its final part is completed from the germline J gene. The rearrangement uses TRBV19 and TRBJ2-1, with D possibly TRBD1 on 5 matching bases. With 0 bases removed from V and 3 bases from J, the gap between germline ends came to 7 bases. Germline V gives CDR1 FNHDT, CDR2 SITEND (reference sequence). The CDR3 runs to 14 residues. CDR3 amino acids: CASSIAQGYAEQFF. Partial CDR3 DNA: TGTGCCAGCAGTATAGCCCAGGGCTATGCTGAGCAGTTC.

This clone was detected a few times. The gene symbols are mouse symbols. Coverage ceases 1 residue before the CDR3 finishes, and the germline J gene fills in the end. V is TRBV19 and J is TRBJ1-1, with D hard to call. Trimming cost V 1 base and J 1 base, with 5 bases left between them. Per germline, CDR1 FNHDT and CDR2 SITEND (reference sequence). The CDR3 is 13 residues long. CDR3 DNA (partial): TGTGCCAGCAGTATACCTGGAAACACAGAAGTCTTC. As protein: CASSIPGNTEVF. The entire CDR3 is CASSIPGNTEVFF.

In this sample, this clone turned up a few times. Genes and germline come from the mouse. Sequencing ends 1 residue short of the CDR3 end; the germline J gene provides the rest. Other DNA sequences in the same sample also yield this CDR3. This chain connects TRBV26 to TRBJ2-4; 7 positions match TRBD1. This CDR3 has 13 residues. Germline V gives CDR1 KGHPV, CDR2 FQNQEV (reference sequence). The J segment lost 4 bases and the V segment lost 6 bases, leaving 4 bases of the junction unmatched. Partial CDR3 DNA: TGTGCCAGCAGCCCGGGACAGAAAAACACCTTGTAC. It translates to CASSPGQKNTLY. The whole CDR3 protein is CASSPGQKNTLYF. The complete variable domain, with remaining parts taken from reference TRBV26 and TRBJ2-4, reads NSKVIQTPRYLVKGQGQKAKMRCIPEKGHPVVFWYQQNKNNEFKFLINFQNQEVLQQIDMTEKRFSAECPSNSPCSLEIQSSEAGDSALYLCASSPGQKNTLYFGAGTRLSVL.

Comment on this clone: Gene names are the mouse ones. The read finishes 1 residue shy of the CDR3 end, and the germline J gene is used to complete it. The chain carries TRBV26 and TRBJ2-1; D is ambiguous. Between the trimmed V and J ends, which lost 0 bases and 6 bases, there was a span of 3 bases. The CDR3 sequence is 12 residues long. The germline V gene has CDR1 KGHPV and CDR2 FQNQEV (reference sequence). CDR3 residues: CASSLSGAEQFF. Incomplete CDR3 DNA: TGTGCCAGCAGTCTGTCCGGTGCTGAGCAGTTC.

This clone was counted between two and nine times. Genes and germline come from the mouse. CDR3 in amino acids: CTCSGDNYEQYF. Partial CDR3 DNA: TGCACCTGCAGTGGGGACAACTATGAACAGTAC. The J gene is TRBJ2-7, the V gene TRBV1, with D possibly TRBD1 on 6 matching bases. The CDR3 is cut off 1 residue early in the read; its end comes from the germline J gene. In germline, CDR1 is NSQYPW, CDR2 LRSPGD (reference sequence). The germline V and J ends were trimmed by 4 bases and 3 bases, with 7 bases remaining between them. The CDR3 spans 12 residues.